The clone carrying this T cell receptor (beta chain) was seen only a few times. The antigen is undetermined. Profiled with immunoSEQ multiplex PCR; TCRdb holds only in-frame clones, not every one. The table shows some 170,000 clones, with approximately 87% occurring only once. From germline, CDR1 is SGHRS and CDR2 YFSETQ. The CDR3 sequence is 15 residues long. Trimming cost V 3 bases and J 8 bases, with 15 bases left between them. This specimen belongs to a study of cytomegalovirus exposure and HLA in healthy donors. Findings and limits, study-wide: For most TCR sequences rarity was the rule, although some public TCRs occurred in many donors.

The sample was PBMCs. This sequence originates from a woman in her 30s in good health and CMV-seronegative. This rearrangement joins TRBV5-1 to TRBJ1-6; D not resolved. CDR3 coding DNA: TGCGCCAGCAGCTCGCATCTGCCGTCGGATTCACCCCTCCACTTT. Its translation is CASSSHLPSDSPLHF. Combining the CDR3 with reference TRBV5-1 and TRBJ1-6 gives the whole variable domain KAGVTQTPRYLIKTRGQQVTLSCSPISGHRSVSWYQQTPGQGLQFLFEYFSETQRNKGNFPGRFSGRQFSNSRSEMNVSTLELGDSALYLCASSSHLPSDSPLHFGNGTRLTVT.